This T cell receptor (beta chain) was captured in a study of CXCR3-negative and CXCR3-positive naive CD8 T cells. For the study at large: The libraries together contributed some 140 million TRB reads, each supplying about 1.5 +/- 0.3 million. Overall study findings and caveats: The TRBV-TRBJ usage of naive CXCR3-negative and CXCR3-positive cells was similar, but that of memory cells differed.

Germline CDR1 LGHNA, CDR2 YSLEER. The length of the CDR3 is 15 residues. This clonotype is called medium-sized based on its frequency. Its target is unknown. The method, 5' RACE with UMI labels, was used to prepare the TRB cDNA libraries. TCRdb re-called the 5' RACE reads and catalogs CDR3 proteins one per entry, DNA excluded. The specimen's table records approximately 37,000 distinct CDR3 sequences. What was sequenced was memory CD8+ T cells from blood. The J gene is TRBJ1-2, the V gene TRBV4-3; the TCRdb call, TRBD1, lacks DNA for checking. The sequence was obtained from a human donor in good health. Some clones in this sample may be carry-over from other donors' samples. The CDR3: CASSQEKTGRDGYTF.